This T cell receptor beta chain was identified during a study of glioma-infiltrating T cells after dendritic cell vaccination. Study-wide context: Dendritic cells derived from monocytes and pulsed with autologous tumor lysate formed the vaccine. Dendritic cell vaccine was injected intradermally three times, biweekly. Study observations and caveats: Few patients contributed both blood and tumor specimens.

Germline CDR1 MNHEY, CDR2 SMNVEV (reference sequence). Trimming cost V 6 bases and J 5 bases, with 14 bases left between them. The CDR3 spans 15 residues. Comment on this clone: As yet, its antigen is unknown.

Assay used: immunoSEQ multiplex PCR; TCRdb lists only in-frame clones, some missing. The sample contains roughly 50,000 clones, about 88% of which appear only once. Time point denoted: after dendritic cell vaccination, including at tumor progression/relapse. The sequence derives from a human donor with glioblastoma. This sequence joins TRBV27 and TRBJ1-6; D possibly corresponds to TRBD1 (6 bases). Sequencing was performed on blood, taken after dendritic cell vaccination. CDR3 nucleotides: TGTGCCAGCAGCTCGCAGGGGTTCCATAATTCACCCCTCCACTTT. Translating gives CASSSQGFHNSPLHF.